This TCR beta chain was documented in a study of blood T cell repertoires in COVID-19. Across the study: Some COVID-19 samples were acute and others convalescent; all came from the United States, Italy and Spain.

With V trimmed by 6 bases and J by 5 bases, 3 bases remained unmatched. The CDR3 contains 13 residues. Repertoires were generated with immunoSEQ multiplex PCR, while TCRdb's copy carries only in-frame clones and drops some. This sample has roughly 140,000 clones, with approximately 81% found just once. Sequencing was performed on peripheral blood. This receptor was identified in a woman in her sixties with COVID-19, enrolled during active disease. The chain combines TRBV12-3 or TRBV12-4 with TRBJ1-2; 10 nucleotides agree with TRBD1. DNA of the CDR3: TGTGCCAGCAGCCCGGACAGGGGGTATGGCTACACCTTC. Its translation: CASSPDRGYGYTF.